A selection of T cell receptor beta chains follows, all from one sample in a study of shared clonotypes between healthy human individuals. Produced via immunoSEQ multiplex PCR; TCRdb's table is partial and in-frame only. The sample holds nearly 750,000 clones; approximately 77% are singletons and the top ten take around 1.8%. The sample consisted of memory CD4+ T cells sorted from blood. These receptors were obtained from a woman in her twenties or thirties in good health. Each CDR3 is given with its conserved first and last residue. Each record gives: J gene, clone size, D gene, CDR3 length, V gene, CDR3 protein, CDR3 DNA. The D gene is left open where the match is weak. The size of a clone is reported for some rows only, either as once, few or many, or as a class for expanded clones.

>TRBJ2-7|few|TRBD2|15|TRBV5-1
CASSPPTSGNYEQYF
TGCGCCAGCAGCCCACCCACTAGCGGGAACTACGAGCAGTACTTC
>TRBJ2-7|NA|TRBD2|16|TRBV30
CAWSPSGTLTTYEQYF
TGTGCCTGGAGTCCTAGCGGGACACTAACTACCTACGAGCAGTACTTC
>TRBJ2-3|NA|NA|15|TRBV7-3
CASSLGPGKADTQYF
TGTGCCAGCAGCTTGGGTCCCGGGAAAGCAGATACGCAGTATTTT
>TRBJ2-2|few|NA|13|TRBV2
CASTVRPTGELFF
TGTGCCAGCACGGTGCGGCCCACCGGGGAGCTGTTTTTT
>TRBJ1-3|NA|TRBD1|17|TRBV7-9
CASSQNRQGLSGNTIYF
TGTGCCAGCAGCCAAAATCGACAGGGCCTCTCTGGAAACACCATATATTTT
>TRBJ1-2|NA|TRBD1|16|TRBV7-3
CASSLKGDRSSYGYTF
TGTGCCAGCAGCTTAAAGGGGGACAGAAGTAGCTATGGCTACACCTTC
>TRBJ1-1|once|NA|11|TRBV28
CASSLPTEAFF
TGTGCCAGCAGTTTACCCACTGAAGCTTTCTTT
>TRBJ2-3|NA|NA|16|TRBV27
CASSLMAQAGTDTQYF
TGTGCCAGCAGTTTAATGGCTCAGGCTGGCACAGATACGCAGTATTTT
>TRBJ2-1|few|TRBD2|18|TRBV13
CASSPTTRGLADYNEQFF
TGTGCCAGCAGCCCCACGACCCGAGGACTAGCGGACTACAATGAGCAGTTCTTC
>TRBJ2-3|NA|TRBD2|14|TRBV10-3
CAISLAGATDTQYF
TGTGCCATCAGCCTGGCGGGAGCCACAGATACGCAGTATTTT
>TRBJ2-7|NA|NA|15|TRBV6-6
CASRPPGRSNYEQYF
TGTGCCAGCAGGCCCCCGGGACGGAGCAACTACGAGCAGTACTTC
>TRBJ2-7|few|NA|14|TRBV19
CASSKLRGTYEQYF
TGTGCCAGTAGTAAGTTGAGAGGGACCTACGAGCAGTACTTC
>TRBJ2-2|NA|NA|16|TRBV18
CASSPVDATAGGELFF
TGTGCCAGCTCACCAGTTGACGCGACAGCAGGCGGGGAGCTGTTTTTT
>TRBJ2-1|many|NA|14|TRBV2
CASSPLASYNEQFF
TGTGCCAGCAGTCCCCTAGCCTCCTACAATGAGCAGTTCTTC
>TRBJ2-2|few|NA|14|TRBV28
CASTPSSFAGELFF
TGTGCCAGCACCCCCAGTTCTTTCGCCGGGGAGCTGTTTTTT
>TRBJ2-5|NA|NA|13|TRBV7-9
CASSFGGDETQYF
TGTGCCAGCAGCTTTGGGGGAGACGAGACCCAGTACTTC
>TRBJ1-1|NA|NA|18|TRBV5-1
CASTMMGGGPSLNTEAFF
TGCGCCAGCACCATGATGGGCGGGGGGCCAAGTCTGAACACTGAAGCTTTCTTT
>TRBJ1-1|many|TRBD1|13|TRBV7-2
CASSQQGDTEAFF
TGTGCCAGCAGCCAACAGGGGGACACTGAAGCTTTCTTT
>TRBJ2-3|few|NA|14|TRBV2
CASSVSRVTDTQYF
TGTGCCAGCAGTGTATCTCGAGTCACAGATACGCAGTATTTT
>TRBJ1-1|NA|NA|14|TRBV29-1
CSAAFGGDFAEAFF
TGCAGCGCTGCTTTTGGGGGGGACTTTGCTGAAGCTTTCTTT
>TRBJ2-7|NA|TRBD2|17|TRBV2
CASTSQLAGVSSYEQYF
TGTGCCAGCACCTCCCAACTAGCGGGAGTCTCGTCCTACGAGCAGTACTTC
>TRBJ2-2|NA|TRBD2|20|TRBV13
CASSLELGVSGSPGTGELFF
TGTGCCAGCAGCTTAGAGCTGGGGGTTAGCGGGAGTCCGGGCACCGGGGAGCTGTTTTTT
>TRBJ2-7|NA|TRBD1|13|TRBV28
CASSGQVAYEQYF
TGTGCCAGCAGTGGACAGGTGGCCTACGAGCAGTACTTC
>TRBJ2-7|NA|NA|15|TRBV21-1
CASRQGGWVSYEQYF
TGTGCCAGCAGACAGGGGGGTTGGGTATCCTACGAGCAGTACTTC
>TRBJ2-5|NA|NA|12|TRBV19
CASSKGHETQYF
TGTGCCAGTAGTAAGGGGCACGAGACCCAGTACTTC
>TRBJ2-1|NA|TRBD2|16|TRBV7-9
CASSSRTSGSVNEQFF
TGTGCCAGCAGCTCCCGGACTAGCGGGAGTGTCAATGAGCAGTTCTTC
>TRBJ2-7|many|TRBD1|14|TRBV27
CASRTPGQAYEQYF
TGTGCCAGCAGAACTCCGGGACAGGCCTACGAGCAGTACTTC
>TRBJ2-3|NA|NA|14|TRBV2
CASNPSTSTDTQYF
TGTGCCAGCAACCCTAGCACTAGCACAGATACGCAGTATTTT
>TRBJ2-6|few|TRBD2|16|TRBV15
CATSRDGTTGANVLTF
TGTGCCACCAGCAGAGATGGGACTACTGGGGCCAACGTCCTGACTTTC
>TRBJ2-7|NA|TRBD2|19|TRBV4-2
CASSQAGTSGRDTVYEQYF
TGTGCCAGCAGCCAAGCGGGGACTAGCGGGAGAGATACGGTCTACGAGCAGTACTTC
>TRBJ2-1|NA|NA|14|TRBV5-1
CASTRDISYNEQFF
TGCGCCAGCACCCGGGACATCTCCTACAATGAGCAGTTCTTC
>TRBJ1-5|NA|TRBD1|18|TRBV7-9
CASSPGGYLGQGGQPQHF
TGTGCCAGCAGCCCTGGGGGATACCTTGGACAGGGAGGTCAGCCCCAGCATTTT
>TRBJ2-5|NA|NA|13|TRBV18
CASSPPEIETQYF
TGTGCCAGCTCACCACCGGAGATCGAGACCCAGTACTTC
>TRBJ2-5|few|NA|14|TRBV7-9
CASSYSTAQETQYF
TGTGCCAGCAGCTACTCGACAGCCCAAGAGACCCAGTACTTC
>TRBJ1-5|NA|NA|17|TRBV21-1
CASLVDELGSPNQPQHF
TGTGCCAGCTTGGTAGACGAGCTAGGCAGCCCGAATCAGCCCCAGCATTTT
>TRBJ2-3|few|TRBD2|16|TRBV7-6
CASSGTSGRMADTQYF
TGTGCCAGCAGCGGTACTAGCGGGAGAATGGCAGATACGCAGTATTTT
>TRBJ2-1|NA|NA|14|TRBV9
CASSVGAPLREQFF
TGTGCCAGCAGCGTCGGGGCCCCATTACGGGAGCAGTTCTTC
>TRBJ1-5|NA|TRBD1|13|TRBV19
CASEGTGYQPQHF
TGTGCCAGTGAAGGGACAGGATATCAGCCCCAGCATTTT
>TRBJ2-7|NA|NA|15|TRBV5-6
CASSEGPLVDYEQYF
TGTGCCAGCAGCGAGGGCCCATTAGTGGACTACGAGCAGTACTTC
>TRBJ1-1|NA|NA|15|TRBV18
CASSQGLGENTEAFF
TGTGCCAGCTCACAGGGACTGGGTGAGAACACTGAAGCTTTCTTT
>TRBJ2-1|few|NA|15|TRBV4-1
CASSQSGSSYNEQFF
TGCGCCAGCAGTCAGAGCGGTAGCTCCTACAATGAGCAGTTCTTC
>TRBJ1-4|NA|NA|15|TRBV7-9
CASSRYSGSGEKLFF
TGTGCCAGCAGCCGATACAGTGGTTCGGGTGAAAAACTGTTTTTT